Sequencing of this TCR beta chain was carried out in a study of cytomegalovirus exposure and HLA in healthy donors. Study-wide points: Across donors, most TCRs were seen rarely, yet some public ones were widespread. Cytomegalovirus status was reportedly diagnosed by the classifier with high specificity and sensitivity. Subsequent analysis found a tendency for first-cohort TCR clusters to co-occur within the 120 or so validation repertoires.

J gave up 3 bases and V 3 bases, and 11 bases lay outside the gene matches. The length of the CDR3 is 18 residues. Germline lookup yields CDR1 MGHRA and CDR2 YSYEKL. TCRdb's copy holds only in-frame clones and misses some; the assay was immunoSEQ multiplex PCR. This table holds 200,000 to 250,000 clones, over 75% found once. Comment on this clone: Its target is unknown.

The rearrangement links TRBV4-1 to TRBJ2-1; 10 bases line up with TRBD2. The source material was PBMCs. The source of this sequence is a woman between 18 and 30 years old in good health and CMV-seropositive. DNA for the CDR3: TGCGCCAGCAGCCATCCCACGACGGCTAGCGGGAGCTACAATGAGCAGTTCTTC. This encodes CASSHPTTASGSYNEQFF.